The clone carrying this TCR beta chain was counted once. As yet, its antigen is unknown. Per the germline V gene, CDR1 is SGHRS and CDR2 is YFSETQ. Trimming left V 1 base short and J 4 bases short, with 14 bases between. This CDR3 spans 16 amino acids. TCRdb's table, derived via immunoSEQ multiplex PCR, lists solely in-frame clones and lacks some. The table has some 30,000 clones, roughly 73% seen once. The data belong to a study of T cells in narcolepsy. Points from the study as a whole: Comparing one patient's CSF and blood CD4+ clonotypes highlighted HCRT- and TRIB2-specific autoreactive clonotypes. Some memory CD4+ repertoires had no autoreactive clone sequences.

V gene TRBV5-1 combines with J gene TRBJ2-2; tentatively, D is TRBD2 (6 bases). This receptor was identified in a human donor with narcolepsy. The sequenced material came from CD45RA- memory CD4+ T cells from PBMCs. The DNA of the CDR3 is TGCGCCAGCAGCTTGACTCGGGAGAGCGGCACCGGGGAGCTGTTTTTT. This gives the protein CASSLTRESGTGELFF. Full variable domain (missing parts from reference TRBV5-1 and TRBJ2-2): KAGVTQTPRYLIKTRGQQVTLSCSPISGHRSVSWYQQTPGQGLQFLFEYFSETQRNKGNFPGRFSGRQFSNSRSEMNVSTLELGDSALYLCASSLTRESGTGELFFGEGSRLTVL.